These 14 T cell receptor beta chains originate from one sample sequenced in a study of cytotoxic CD8 clonotypes in ibrutinib-treated CLL. Clones were read by immunoSEQ multiplex PCR, and TCRdb kept only the in-frame ones, dropping some. The sample lists approximately 200,000 clones, around three quarters occurring once. The input for sequencing was PBMCs, taken after 24 months of ibrutinib treatment. Receptors originate from a human donor with chronic lymphocytic leukemia.

The chain combines TRBV4-2 with TRBJ1-4, with D unresolved. CDR3 size: 18 residues. V was trimmed by 0 bases and J by 0 bases, leaving 14 bases between them. The germline CDR1 and CDR2 sequences are LGHNA and YNFKEQ. CDR3 DNA sequence: TGTGCCAGCAGCCAAGATAAGGGTGGGCTTGCAACTAATGAAAAACTGTTTTTT. This gives the protein CASSQDKGGLATNEKLFF.

The gene calls are TRBV7-8 and TRBJ1-2, with D possibly TRBD1 on 6 matching bases. Trimming left V 8 bases short and J 3 bases short, with 28 bases between. CDR1 and CDR2 from the germline V gene are SGHVS and FQNEAQ. The CDR3 consists of 18 residues. CDR3 coding DNA: TGTGCCAGCCGCTCAATTGGGGGGGGGCGCATTGGCGACTATGGCTACACCTTC. Amino acid sequence: CASRSIGGGRIGDYGYTF.

In its sample, this clone was seen once. The chain uses TRBV7-2 and TRBJ2-3; the match to TRBD2 covers 10 bases. CDR1 SGHTA and CDR2 FQGNSA come from the germline V gene. Unmatched junction bases numbered 5, after V lost 2 bases and J lost 6 bases. There are 15 residues in the CDR3. The CDR3 coding sequence is TGTGCCAGCAGCTTAACTAGCGGGGTCCAGGATACGCAGTATTTT. Amino acid sequence: CASSLTSGVQDTQYF.

The chain carries TRBV7-8 and TRBJ2-1; D is perhaps TRBD1 (5 bases). Germline V gene lookup returns CDR1 SGHVS and CDR2 FQNEAQ. Trimming took 1 base from V and 5 from J, leaving 12 bases between them. The CDR3 is 15 amino acids. The CDR3 sequence: CASSLDQGINNEQFF. As DNA, the CDR3 is TGTGCCAGCAGCTTAGATCAGGGAATAAACAATGAGCAGTTCTTC.

The chain joins TRBV6-1 to TRBJ2-7; D is perhaps TRBD1 (6 bases). This CDR3 contains 14 residues. The germline V and J ends were trimmed by 2 bases and 2 bases, with 10 bases remaining between them. Germline V gene data show CDR1 as MNHNS and CDR2 as SASEGT. The CDR3 coding sequence is TGTGCCAGCAGTGAATTACAGGGACCCTACGAGCAGTACTTC. Protein sequence: CASSELQGPYEQYF.

The chain links TRBV7-9 to TRBJ1-5; D may be TRBD1 (5 bases). Trimming stripped 5 bases from V and 2 bases from J, with 10 bases between. Germline V gene sequence: CDR1 SEHNR, CDR2 FQNEAQ (reference sequence). The CDR3 length is 14 residues. This CDR3 is CASSQGSGNQPQHF. In DNA, the CDR3 is TGTGCCAGCAGCCAGGGATCAGGCAATCAGCCCCAGCATTTT.

The chain joins TRBV11-2 to TRBJ2-4, with unresolved D. CDR1 SGHAT and CDR2 FQNNGV come from the germline V gene. There are 15 residues in the CDR3. The germline V and J ends were trimmed by 1 base and 11 bases, with 18 bases remaining between them. The CDR3 DNA follows: TGTGCCAGCAGCTTAGGAGTTGGAGCAGTCGGTGTTCAGTACTTC. Protein product: CASSLGVGAVGVQYF.

CDR3 sequence (DNA): TGTGCCAGCGGGTCGGGAGGGTCCGTTCAGACAGATACGCAGTATTTT. Protein product: CASGSGGSVQTDTQYF. The chain employs TRBV9 and TRBJ2-3; 8 bases align to TRBD2. Unmatched junction bases numbered 13, after V lost 7 bases and J lost 3 bases. This CDR3 is 16 amino acids long. Germline assignment: CDR1 SGDLS and CDR2 YYNGEE.

This clone was counted only a few times. The chain combines TRBV5-6 with TRBJ2-6; D might be TRBD1 (6 bases). The CDR3 totals 17 residues. Germline V gene data show CDR1 as SGHDT and CDR2 as YYEEEE. Trimming removed 6 bases at V and 0 bases at J, with 16 bases between. The CDR3 bases are TGTGCCAGCAACACGGGACACACATCCTCTGGGGCCAACGTCCTGACTTTC. It yields the protein CASNTGHTSSGANVLTF.

The rearrangement uses TRBV15 and TRBJ2-2; D is uncertain. The CDR3 is made up of 14 amino acids. Trimming shortened V by 5 bases and J by 0 bases, and 7 bases separated the two germline ends. The germline gives CDR1 LNHNV, CDR2 YYDKDF (reference sequence). The CDR3 DNA reads as TGTGCCACCAGCCCGTACGCGAACACCGGGGAGCTGTTTTTT. Translating gives CATSPYANTGELFF.

The J gene is TRBJ2-1, the V gene TRBV5-1, with D unclear. CDR1 SGHRS and CDR2 YFSETQ come from the germline V gene. This CDR3 spans 14 amino acids. Trimming shortened V by 0 bases and J by 5 bases, and 9 bases separated the two germline ends. For the CDR3, the DNA is TGCGCCAGCAGCTTGGGGTACCCTAACAATGAGCAGTTCTTC. Translated: CASSLGYPNNEQFF.

The rearrangement joins TRBV9 to TRBJ2-7; D is possibly TRBD2 (6 bases). The CDR3 has 15 amino acids. Germline V gene data show CDR1 as SGDLS and CDR2 as YYNGEE. The V gene lost 7 bases and the J gene lost 5 bases, with 22 bases spanning the gap. DNA of the CDR3: TGTGCCAGCTCAATTACCGGGACTCCTACCGACGAGCAGTACTTC. Protein product: CASSITGTPTDEQYF. Drawing the rest from reference TRBV9 and TRBJ2-7, the complete variable domain is DSGVTQTPKHLITATGQRVTLRCSPRSGDLSVYWYQQSLDQGLQFLIQYYNGEERAKGNILERFSAQQFPDLHSELNLSSLELGDSALYFCASSITGTPTDEQYFGPGTRLTVT.

V usage is TRBV6-1 and J usage is TRBJ2-7; maybe TRBD2 (5 bases). The ends were cut back, 6 bases at V and 4 bases at J, with 19 bases in the middle. Germline CDR1 is MNHNS and CDR2 is SASEGT. The CDR3 totals 15 residues. As DNA, the CDR3 is TGTGCCAGCAGAAGACGGGGTGGGGATCGGTACGAGCAGTACTTC. It specifies CASRRRGGDRYEQYF.

This chain joins TRBV10-1 and TRBJ1-1; D might be TRBD1 (6 bases). V was shortened by 0 bases and J by 0 bases, with 8 bases between the two germline ends. This CDR3 contains 15 residues. The germline gives CDR1 WNHNN, CDR2 SYGVQD (reference sequence). DNA of the CDR3: TGCGCCAGCAGTGAGTCCCGGACAGTGAACACTGAAGCTTTCTTT. Amino acids: CASSESRTVNTEAFF.